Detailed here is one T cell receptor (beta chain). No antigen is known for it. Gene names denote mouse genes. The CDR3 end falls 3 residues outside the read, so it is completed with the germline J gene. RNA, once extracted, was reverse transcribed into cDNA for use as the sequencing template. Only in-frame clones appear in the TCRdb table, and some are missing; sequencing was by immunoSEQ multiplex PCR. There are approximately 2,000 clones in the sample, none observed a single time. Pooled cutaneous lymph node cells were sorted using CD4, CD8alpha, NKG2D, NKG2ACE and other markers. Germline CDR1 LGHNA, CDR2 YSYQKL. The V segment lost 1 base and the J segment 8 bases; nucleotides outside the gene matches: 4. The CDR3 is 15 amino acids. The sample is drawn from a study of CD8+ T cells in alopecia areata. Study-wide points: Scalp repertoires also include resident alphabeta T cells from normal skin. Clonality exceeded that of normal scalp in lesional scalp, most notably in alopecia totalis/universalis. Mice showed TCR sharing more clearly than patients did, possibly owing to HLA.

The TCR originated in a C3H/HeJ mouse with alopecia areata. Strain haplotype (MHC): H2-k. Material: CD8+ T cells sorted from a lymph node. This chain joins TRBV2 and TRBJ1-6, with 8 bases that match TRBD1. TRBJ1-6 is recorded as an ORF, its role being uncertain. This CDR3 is CASSQARGRDSPLYF. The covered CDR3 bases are TGTGCCAGCAGCCAAGCCAGGGGGCGGGATTCGCCC.